The rows below give T cell receptor beta chains drawn from one sample of a study of vaccination effects on CD4 cells after COVID-19. The repertoire was sequenced with immunoSEQ multiplex PCR; TCRdb's copy has only in-frame clones and lacks some. The repertoire holds about 57,000 clones, 78% seen once, with 4.3% in the top ten. The antigens of these receptors remain unknown. The sequenced sample was CD4+ T cells from PBMCs cultured without peptide, obtained after COVID-19 vaccination. Source of these receptors: a human donor who received a COVID-19 vaccine. Each CDR3 is given with its conserved first and last residue. D genes are given only for firm matches. Size is stated for part of the rows, as once, few or many counts, or as a class when the clone is expanded.

clone size,D gene,V gene,J gene,CDR3 DNA,CDR3 protein
.,TRBD2,TRBV9,TRBJ2-3,TGTGCCAGCAGCGTAGCAGCGGGGGGGACAGATACGCAGTATTTT,CASSVAAGGTDTQYF
.,.,TRBV7-2,TRBJ2-5,TGTGCCAGCAGCCCTTTTGCAGAGACCCAGTACTTC,CASSPFAETQYF
.,.,TRBV11-2,TRBJ1-4,TGTGCCAGCAGCTCGGGCGCAGGGTCCAATGAAAAACTGTTTTTT,CASSSGAGSNEKLFF
once,.,TRBV9,TRBJ2-1,TGTGCCAGCTCCGAGGGGATTCCGCCATTGAATGAGCAGTTCTTC,CASSEGIPPLNEQFF
.,TRBD2,TRBV29-1,TRBJ2-3,TGCAGCGTAGAGCCTAGCGGGGCCTCCACAGATACGCAGTATTTT,CSVEPSGASTDTQYF
.,TRBD1,TRBV2,TRBJ2-5,TGTGCCAGCAGTGAAGCAGGGGGCGCCACCCAGTACTTC,CASSEAGGATQYF
.,.,TRBV10-3,TRBJ1-6,TGTGCCATCAGTGAACACAGCAATTCACCCCTCCACTTT,CAISEHSNSPLHF
.,.,TRBV10-3,TRBJ1-1,TGTGCCATCAGGTCCACGGAGCGGTCGCTAGGTGCTTTCTTT,CAIRSTERSLGAFF
.,.,TRBV4-1,TRBJ2-3,TGCGCCAGCAGCCAAGATGCGCACAAAACAGATACGCAGTATTTT,CASSQDAHKTDTQYF
.,TRBD1,TRBV12-3/TRBV12-4,TRBJ1-2,TGTGCCAGCAGTTTAGGACAGGGTTATGGCTACACCTTC,CASSLGQGYGYTF
.,.,TRBV6-1,TRBJ1-2,TGTGCCAGCAGTGAAGGACAGCATAACTATGGCTACACCTTC,CASSEGQHNYGYTF
once,.,TRBV18,TRBJ2-1,TGTGCCAGCTCACCAGCCACGGGGGACAATGAGCAGTTCTTC,CASSPATGDNEQFF
.,.,TRBV3-1/TRBV3-2,TRBJ1-1,TGTGCCAGCAGCCAAGAGGGGGGTAGGGCTGAAGCTTTCTTT,CASSQEGGRAEAFF
.,.,TRBV5-1,TRBJ2-7,TGCGCCAGCAGCTTGGCCGGACGGGAGACAGGCGAGCAGTACTTC,CASSLAGRETGEQYF
.,.,TRBV3-1/TRBV3-2,TRBJ1-3,TGTGCCAGCAGCCAAGATGAAGGAAACACCATATATTTT,CASSQDEGNTIYF
once,TRBD2,TRBV9,TRBJ2-3,TGTGCCAGCAGCGTAGGGATTAGCGGGAGCACAGATACGCAGTATTTT,CASSVGISGSTDTQYF
.,.,TRBV29-1,TRBJ1-3,TGCAGCGGTCAACAGGGCTCTGGAAACACCATATATTTT,CSGQQGSGNTIYF
.,.,TRBV7-6,TRBJ1-1,TGTGCCAGCAGCTTAGAGCCTCAGGGAGCCACTGAAGCTTTCTTT,CASSLEPQGATEAFF
.,.,TRBV6-5,TRBJ1-6,TGTGCCAGCACCTCCGGCTCCTATAATTCACCCCTCCACTTT,CASTSGSYNSPLHF
.,.,TRBV11-2,TRBJ2-2,TGTGCCAGCAGCCCCCACCTTACCGGGGAGCTGTTTTTT,CASSPHLTGELFF
.,TRBD1,TRBV5-4,TRBJ1-1,TGTGCCAGCACTACGGACAGGGGTGGCACTGAAGCTTTCTTT,CASTTDRGGTEAFF
once,.,TRBV28,TRBJ2-1,TGTGCCAGCAGCTACGTGAGAAATGAGCAGTTCTTC,CASSYVRNEQFF
.,.,TRBV24-1,TRBJ2-1,TGTGCCACCAGTGGACACAACTCCTACAATGAGCAGTTCTTC,CATSGHNSYNEQFF
.,.,TRBV6-2/TRBV6-3,TRBJ2-1,TGTGCCAGCAGTCAGGACTACTACAATGAGCAGTTCTTC,CASSQDYYNEQFF
.,TRBD1,TRBV20-1,TRBJ1-2,TGCAGTGCTAGTTCTGGGGAGGGGGCTCACTATGGCTACACCTTC,CSASSGEGAHYGYTF
.,.,TRBV9,TRBJ2-2,TGTGCCAGCAGCGTCGGGACGGAGGCCGCGGGGGAGCTGTTTTTT,CASSVGTEAAGELFF
.,.,TRBV10-1,TRBJ2-4,TGCGCCAGCAGTGAGGGACAGTACTTC,CASSEGQYF
once,.,TRBV5-8,TRBJ1-2,TGTGCCAGCAGCTTGGTACCCATGGTCCCGTCGAGTGGCTACACCTTC,CASSLVPMVPSSGYTF
.,.,TRBV15,TRBJ2-1,TGTGCCACCAGCAGGGGGGCGGGAGCCGCTTCCTACAATGAGCAGTTCTTC,CATSRGAGAASYNEQFF
.,TRBD2,TRBV4-2,TRBJ2-1,TGTGCCAGCAGCCAACACGCTGGGATAGCGGGGGGCCGGGGTTACAATGAGCAGTTCTTC,CASSQHAGIAGGRGYNEQFF
.,.,TRBV7-7,TRBJ2-3,TGTGCTAGCAGCTTAGGTAACAGCGGGGATACGCAGTATTTT,CASSLGNSGDTQYF
.,.,TRBV11-1,TRBJ1-2,TGTGCCAGCAGCTTAACGTCGCGAGCGGGGTACACCTTC,CASSLTSRAGYTF
.,.,TRBV9,TRBJ1-1,TGTGCCAGCAGCGTAGGAGGGGGGAGCACTGAAGCTTTCTTT,CASSVGGGSTEAFF
.,TRBD1,TRBV28,TRBJ2-7,TGTGCCAGCAGGGCGAATAGGGACAGGGGTGCGTACGAGCAGTACTTC,CASRANRDRGAYEQYF
few,.,TRBV2,TRBJ1-5,TGTGCCAGCCAACTGGGGGGATATCAGCCCCAGCATTTT,CASQLGGYQPQHF
.,.,TRBV6-1,TRBJ1-3,TGTGCCAGCAGTGAAGCGAAAGCCCCTGGCGTATCTGGAAACACCATATATTTT,CASSEAKAPGVSGNTIYF
.,.,TRBV4-2,TRBJ2-1,TGTGCCAGCAGCCAAGATCCCGGTCACAATGAGCAGTTCTTC,CASSQDPGHNEQFF
.,.,TRBV18,TRBJ2-3,TGTGCCAGCTCACCGCTATTATCGTCGAACACAGATACGCAGTATTTT,CASSPLLSSNTDTQYF
.,.,TRBV4-1,TRBJ1-1,TGCGCCAGCAGCCATCCAAGAGTGAACACTGAAGCTTTCTTT,CASSHPRVNTEAFF
.,TRBD1,TRBV6-5,TRBJ1-5,TGTGCCACCGGGGACAGGGGCTCTGCCAATCAGCCCCAGCATTTT,CATGDRGSANQPQHF
.,.,TRBV7-2,TRBJ2-5,TGTGCCAGCAGCTTAGGATCTTTTGGGGGGCGCGGGGAGACCCAGTACTTC,CASSLGSFGGRGETQYF
.,.,TRBV5-8,TRBJ2-6,TGTGCCAGCAACTACGCACAGGGCGTCCTGACTTTC,CASNYAQGVLTF
.,TRBD1,TRBV11-2,TRBJ2-7,TGTGCCAGCAGCTTAGCGCCGACAGGGGGCTACGAGCAGTACTTC,CASSLAPTGGYEQYF
.,.,TRBV2,TRBJ2-3,TGTGCCAGCAGTGAATTTTTGTGGGGCACAGATACGCAGTATTTT,CASSEFLWGTDTQYF
.,TRBD2,TRBV19,TRBJ2-2,TGTGCCAGTAGTATCCGGGGACTAGCGGGGGGGAAGAACACCGGGGAGCTGTTTTTT,CASSIRGLAGGKNTGELFF
.,.,TRBV29-1,TRBJ1-1,TGCAGCGTTCTACAAGGGGGCACTGAAGCTTTCTTT,CSVLQGGTEAFF
few,TRBD1,TRBV2,TRBJ2-7,TGTGCCAGGAACCGGGACAGCTCCTACGAGCAGTACTTC,CARNRDSSYEQYF
.,.,TRBV12-3/TRBV12-4,TRBJ2-2,TGTGCCAGCAGTCCAGGGACATCCGGGGAGCTGTTTTTT,CASSPGTSGELFF
.,.,TRBV5-1,TRBJ1-1,TGCGCCAGCAGCCCCCAGACAGGGAACACTGAAGCTTTCTTT,CASSPQTGNTEAFF
.,.,TRBV10-3,TRBJ2-1,TGTGCCGTCCGGTCTGTTAGGGCCTATTACAATGAGCAGTTCTTC,CAVRSVRAYYNEQFF
once,.,TRBV18,TRBJ2-7,TGTGCCAGCTCAGTCAGGGACCGAACCTACGAGCAGTACTTC,CASSVRDRTYEQYF
.,TRBD2,TRBV27,TRBJ2-1,TGTGCCAGCAGCTCTGGACTAGCGGGAGTGGGTGAGCAGTTCTTC,CASSSGLAGVGEQFF
.,.,TRBV19,TRBJ1-1,TGTGCCACCCTACCCGGGGGTTATGGTAACACTGAAGCTTTCTTT,CATLPGGYGNTEAFF
few,.,TRBV28,TRBJ2-2,TGTGCCAGCAGTTTTTACACCGGGGAGCTGTTTTTT,CASSFYTGELFF
.,TRBD2,TRBV7-2,TRBJ2-3,TGTGCCAGCAGCTTATGGGTCCTCGGGGGAGGGAAAGATACGCAGTATTTT,CASSLWVLGGGKDTQYF
.,.,TRBV2,TRBJ1-6,TGTGCCAGCAGTCGTGAAGGACGGATGAATTCACCCCTCCACTTT,CASSREGRMNSPLHF
.,.,TRBV6-5,TRBJ1-1,TGTGCCAGCAGTTACTCGGGGACCGTGAACACTGAAGCTTTCTTT,CASSYSGTVNTEAFF
.,.,TRBV6-2/TRBV6-3,TRBJ2-7,TGTGCCAGCAGTTACTGGGGGACACAGAGAGAGCAGTACTTC,CASSYWGTQREQYF
.,.,TRBV28,TRBJ2-7,TGTGCCAGCAGCCCCGGATCCAGGGGGGCTTACGAGCAGTACTTC,CASSPGSRGAYEQYF